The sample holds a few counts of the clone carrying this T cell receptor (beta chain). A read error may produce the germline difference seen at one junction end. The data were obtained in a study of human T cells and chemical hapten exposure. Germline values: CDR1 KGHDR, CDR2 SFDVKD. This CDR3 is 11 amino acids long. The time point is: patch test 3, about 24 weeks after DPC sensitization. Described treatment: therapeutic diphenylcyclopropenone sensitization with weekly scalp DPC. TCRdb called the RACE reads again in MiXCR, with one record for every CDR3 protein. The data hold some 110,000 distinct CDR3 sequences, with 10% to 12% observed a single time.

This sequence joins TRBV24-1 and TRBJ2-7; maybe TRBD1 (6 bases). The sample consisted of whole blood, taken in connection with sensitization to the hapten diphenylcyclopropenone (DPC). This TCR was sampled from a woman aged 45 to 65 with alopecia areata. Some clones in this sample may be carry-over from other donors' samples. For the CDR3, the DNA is TGTGCCACCAGTATAGCCGGGACATCACACTTC. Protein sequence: CATSIAGTSHF.